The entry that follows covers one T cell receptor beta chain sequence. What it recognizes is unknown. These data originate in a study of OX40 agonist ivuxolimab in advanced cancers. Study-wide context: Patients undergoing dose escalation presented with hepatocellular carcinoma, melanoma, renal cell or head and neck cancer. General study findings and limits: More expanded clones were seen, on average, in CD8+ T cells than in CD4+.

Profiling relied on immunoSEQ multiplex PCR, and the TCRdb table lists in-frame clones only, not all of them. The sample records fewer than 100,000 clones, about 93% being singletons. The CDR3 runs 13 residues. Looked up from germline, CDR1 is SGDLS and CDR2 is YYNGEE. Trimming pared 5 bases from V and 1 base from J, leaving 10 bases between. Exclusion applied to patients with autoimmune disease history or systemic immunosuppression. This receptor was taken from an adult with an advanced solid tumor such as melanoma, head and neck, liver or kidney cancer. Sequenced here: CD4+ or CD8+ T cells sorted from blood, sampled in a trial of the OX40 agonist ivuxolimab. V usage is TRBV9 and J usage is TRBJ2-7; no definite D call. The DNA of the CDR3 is TGTGCCAGCAGTCCTGACGGGTCCTACGAGCAGTACTTC. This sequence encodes CASSPDGSYEQYF.